The 14 T cell receptor beta chains in this list originate from one sample, sequenced in a study of blood T cell repertoires in COVID-19. Measured with immunoSEQ multiplex PCR; TCRdb has only the in-frame clones, and not every one. The sample lists 170,000 or so clones; 90% were seen once. The sequencing input was peripheral blood. Receptors were obtained from a man between 45 and 60 years old with acute or convalescent COVID-19.

V is TRBV2 and J is TRBJ2-2; D unresolved. V was pared by 5 bases and J by 1 base, with 5 bases between. This CDR3 spans 13 amino acids. Germline V gives CDR1 SNHLY, CDR2 FYNNEI. CDR3 DNA: TGTGCCAGCAGTCAACAGAACACCGGGGAGCTGTTTTTT. This encodes CASSQQNTGELFF.

The genes are TRBV19 and TRBJ2-5, with D maybe TRBD2 (6 bases). The CDR3 has 13 amino acids. V was pared by 10 bases and J by 5 bases, with 17 bases between. Germline loops: CDR1 LNHDA, CDR2 SQIVND (reference sequence). The CDR3 coding sequence is TGTGCCACCCGGGACGGACTAACCGAGACCCAGTACTTC. Amino acid sequence: CATRDGLTETQYF.

J is TRBJ2-3 and V is TRBV6-2 or TRBV6-3, with TRBD2 matching over 8 bases. CDR1 and CDR2 from the germline V gene are MNHEY and SVGEGT. After removal of 5 bases from V and 3 bases from J, the junction contained 7 bases not matched to a gene. This CDR3 is 15 amino acids long. The CDR3, as DNA: TGTGCCAGCAGTACGGGGGCGGGGGGAACAGATACGCAGTATTTT. Protein sequence: CASSTGAGGTDTQYF.

As DNA, the CDR3 is TGTGCCAGCAGTTATCGGGTCCCCTACGAGCAGTACTTC. Residues: CASSYRVPYEQYF. The chain combines TRBV6-2 or TRBV6-3 with TRBJ2-7; D is undetermined. V lost 3 bases and J lost 2, with 8 bases in between. The CDR3 spans 13 residues. The germline gives CDR1 MNHEY, CDR2 SVGEGT.

The chain couples TRBV7-9 to TRBJ1-5; D unclear. This CDR3 has 12 amino acids. V was trimmed by 4 bases and J by 6 bases, leaving 7 bases between them. Germline V gene sequence: CDR1 SEHNR, CDR2 FQNEAQ (reference sequence). This CDR3 is CASSSGFQPQHF. CDR3 coding DNA: TGTGCCAGCAGCTCGGGGTTTCAGCCCCAGCATTTT.

This clone was detected only a few times. This chain uses TRBV5-1 with TRBJ1-5, with TRBD1 identical over 7 bases. The J segment lost 5 bases and the V segment lost 0 bases, leaving 5 bases of the junction unmatched. This CDR3 is 15 amino acids long. Germline V gives CDR1 SGHRS, CDR2 YFSETQ. CDR3 amino acids: CASSLGAGGDQPQHF. Written as DNA, the CDR3 is TGCGCCAGCAGCTTGGGGGCAGGGGGAGATCAGCCCCAGCATTTT. The entire variable domain, with the rest obtained from reference TRBV5-1 and TRBJ1-5, is as follows: KAGVTQTPRYLIKTRGQQVTLSCSPISGHRSVSWYQQTPGQGLQFLFEYFSETQRNKGNFPGRFSGRQFSNSRSEMNVSTLELGDSALYLCASSLGAGGDQPQHFGDGTRLSIL.

V usage is TRBV5-1 and J usage is TRBJ1-5; no clear D. The germline V and J ends were trimmed by 2 bases and 6 bases, with 15 bases remaining between them. CDR3 length: 15 residues. Germline V gives CDR1 SGHRS, CDR2 YFSETQ. The CDR3 DNA is TGCGCCAGCAGCTTCTCTGATGCGGGCACTCAGCCCCAGCATTTT. It translates to CASSFSDAGTQPQHF.

The chain recombines TRBV28 with TRBJ1-5, with 7 nucleotides matching TRBD1. This CDR3 is 15 amino acids long. From germline, CDR1 is MDHEN and CDR2 SYDVKM. V lost 6 bases, J lost 5 bases, and 10 bases stayed unmatched. The CDR3 nucleotides read TGTGCCAGCAGACGTCCTACAGGGGAGGATCAGCCCCAGCATTTT. Translated, it gives CASRRPTGEDQPQHF.

This clone occurred once. The gene calls are TRBV9 and TRBJ2-3; D possibly corresponds to TRBD2 (5 bases). Trimming removed 4 bases at V and 1 base at J, with 10 bases between. The CDR3 runs to 14 residues. CDR1 and CDR2 (germline): SGDLS, YYNGEE. The CDR3 sequence is CASSSGSGTDTQYF. CDR3 sequence (DNA): TGTGCCAGCAGCTCGGGTAGCGGCACAGATACGCAGTATTTT. Combining the CDR3 with reference TRBV9 and TRBJ2-3 gives the whole variable domain DSGVTQTPKHLITATGQRVTLRCSPRSGDLSVYWYQQSLDQGLQFLIQYYNGEERAKGNILERFSAQQFPDLHSELNLSSLELGDSALYFCASSSGSGTDTQYFGPGTRLTVL.

The count of this clone is one. The chain recombines TRBV5-6 with TRBJ2-7, with TRBD1 as a possible D gene (6 bases). Germline V gives CDR1 SGHDT, CDR2 YYEEEE. V shed 4 bases and J shed 0 bases, with 14 bases lying between them. This CDR3 comprises 15 residues. The CDR3: CASSHADRSSYEQYV. CDR3 nucleotides: TGTGCCAGCAGCCACGCTGACAGGAGCTCCTACGAGCAGTACGTC.

The CDR3 DNA sequence: TGTGCCACCAGTGACCCAGGAGAGACCCAGTACTTC. Residues: CATSDPGETQYF. The chain carries TRBV24-1 and TRBJ2-5; D is unresolved. This CDR3 contains 12 residues. The V and J ends lost 4 bases and 4 bases respectively, with 6 bases between them. Looked up from germline, CDR1 is KGHDR and CDR2 is SFDVKD.

The rearrangement uses TRBV3-1 (or the pseudogene TRBV3-2) and TRBJ2-5, with D possibly matching TRBD2 (5 bases). This CDR3 is built from 15 residues. Germline V gives CDR1 LGHDT, CDR2 YNNKEL (reference sequence). The V end lost 3 bases, the J end lost 1 base, and 12 bases lay between the germline ends. The CDR3 loop is CASSQRASPQETQYF. As DNA, the CDR3 is TGTGCCAGCAGCCAGAGGGCCAGCCCCCAAGAGACCCAGTACTTC.

The chain combines TRBV24-1 with TRBJ2-7; possibly TRBD2 for D (6 bases). V lost 9 bases, J lost 7 bases, and 21 bases lay in between. The CDR3 length is 14 residues. Germline V lookup: CDR1 KGHDR, CDR2 SFDVKD. For the CDR3, the DNA is TGTGCCACCTCCGCAGACCGGGGTGGGGGGGAGCAGTACTTC. It is translated as CATSADRGGGEQYF.

This sequence joins TRBV15 and TRBJ2-7, with D possibly TRBD2 on 6 matching bases. CDR3 size: 13 residues. Per germline, CDR1 LNHNV and CDR2 YYDKDF (reference sequence). The V and J ends lost 0 bases and 4 bases respectively, with 7 bases between them. CDR3 in amino acids: CATSRDLAYEQYV. For the CDR3, the DNA is TGTGCCACCAGCAGAGATCTAGCGTACGAGCAGTACGTC.